This TCR beta chain comes out of a study of early T cells in non-severe SARS-CoV-2 infection. Overall study context: Sequencing used unsorted whole-blood bulk RNA, so chains lack pairing. Study observations and caveats: The matching step, a VDJdb search, favored anti-spike CD8 responses and missed private and CD4 specificities.

CDR1 is SGHRS, CDR2 YFSETQ, per germline. Trimming removed 2 bases from V and 1 base from J; junction bases left unmatched: 2. This CDR3 is built from 16 residues. In this sample, this clonotype turned up a few times. Its antigen is unidentified. Separate cDNA molecules each had unique molecular identifiers attached to them. MiXCR, applied by TCRdb to the 5' RACE reads, yields one record per CDR3 protein. The sample has tens of thousands of distinct CDR3 sequences; more than 4% are singletons. The receptor was derived from an adult who was a healthcare worker with PCR-confirmed SARS-CoV-2 infection or an uninfected control (not recorded which). Sequencing input: whole blood. The rearrangement links TRBV5-1 to TRBJ2-1; 11 bases fit TRBD2. CDR3 nucleotides: TGCGCCAGCAGCTTCGGACTAGCGGGTTCCTACAATGAGCAGTTCTTC. It is translated as CASSFGLAGSYNEQFF.